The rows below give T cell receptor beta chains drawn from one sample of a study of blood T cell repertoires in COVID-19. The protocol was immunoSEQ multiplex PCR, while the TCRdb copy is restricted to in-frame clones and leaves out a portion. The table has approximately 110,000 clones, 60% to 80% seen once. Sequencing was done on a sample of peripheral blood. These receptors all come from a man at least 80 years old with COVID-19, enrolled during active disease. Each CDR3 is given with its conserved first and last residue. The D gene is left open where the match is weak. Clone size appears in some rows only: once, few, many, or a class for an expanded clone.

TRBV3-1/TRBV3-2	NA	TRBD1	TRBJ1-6	CASSQDRGNSPLHF	TGTGCCAGCAGCCAGGACAGGGGGAATTCACCCCTCCACTTT
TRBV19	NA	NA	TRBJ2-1	CASSMWANYNEQFF	TGTGCCAGTAGTATGTGGGCTAACTACAATGAGCAGTTCTTC
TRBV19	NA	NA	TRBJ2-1	CASRSAPSYNEQFF	TGTGCCAGTAGAAGCGCGCCCTCCTACAATGAGCAGTTCTTC
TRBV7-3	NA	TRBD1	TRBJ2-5	CASSQGQRPKETQYF	TGTGCCAGCAGTCAGGGACAGAGACCAAAAGAGACCCAGTACTTC
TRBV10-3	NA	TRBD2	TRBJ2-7	CAISPSGSEEQYF	TGTGCCATCAGCCCTAGCGGGAGTGAAGAGCAGTACTTC
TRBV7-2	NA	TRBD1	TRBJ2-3	CASSPRIRQGDTQYF	TGTGCCAGCAGTCCTCGAATTAGACAGGGGGATACGCAGTATTTT
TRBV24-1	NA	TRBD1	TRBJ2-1	CATSPAGQGLKEQFF	TGTGCCACCAGTCCTGCGGGACAGGGGCTAAAGGAGCAGTTCTTC
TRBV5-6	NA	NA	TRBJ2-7	CASSLDAPYEQYF	TGTGCCAGCAGCTTGGACGCGCCCTACGAGCAGTACTTC
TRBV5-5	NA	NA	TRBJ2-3	CASSLGGSDTDTQYF	TGTGCCAGCAGCTTGGGTGGCAGCGACACAGATACGCAGTATTTT
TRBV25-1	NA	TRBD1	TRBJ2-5	CASSAGGETQYF	TGTGCCAGCAGTGCAGGGGGAGAGACCCAGTACTTC
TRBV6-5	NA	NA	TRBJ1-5	CASSYNPGLGNQPQHF	TGTGCCAGCAGTTACAACCCGGGGTTGGGCAATCAGCCCCAGCATTTT
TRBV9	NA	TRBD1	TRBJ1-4	CASSADRGWGKLFF	TGTGCCAGCAGCGCCGACAGGGGGTGGGGAAAACTGTTTTTT
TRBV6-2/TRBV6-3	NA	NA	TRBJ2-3	CASTPDSLGTDTQYF	TGTGCCAGCACCCCTGACAGCCTCGGCACAGATACGCAGTATTTT
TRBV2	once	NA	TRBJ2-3	CASSGGGDTQYF	TGTGCCAGCAGCGGGGGAGGAGATACGCAGTATTTT
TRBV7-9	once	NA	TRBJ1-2	CASSRGGVSGYTF	TGTGCCAGCAGCCGTGGGGGGGTCAGCGGCTACACCTTC
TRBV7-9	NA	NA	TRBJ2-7	CASSLESSYEQYF	TGTGCCAGCAGCTTGGAGTCCTCCTACGAGCAGTACTTC
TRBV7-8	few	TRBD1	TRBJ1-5	CASSLEGQGFYQPQHF	TGTGCCAGCAGCTTAGAGGGACAGGGGTTCTATCAGCCCCAGCATTTT
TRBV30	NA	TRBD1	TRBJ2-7	CAWSVHRGEQYF	TGTGCCTGGAGTGTCCACAGGGGCGAGCAGTACTTC
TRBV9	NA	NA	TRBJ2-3	CASSVYGSHTDTQYF	TGTGCCAGCAGCGTATACGGGAGCCACACAGATACGCAGTATTTT
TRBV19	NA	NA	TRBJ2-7	CASSMGGLGEQYF	TGTGCCAGTAGTATGGGCGGGTTGGGCGAGCAGTACTTC
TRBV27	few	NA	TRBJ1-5	CASSQGFDFNQPQHF	TGTGCCAGCAGTCAGGGGTTCGACTTTAATCAGCCCCAGCATTTT
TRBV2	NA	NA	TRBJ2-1	CASRTSPYNEQFF	TGTGCCAGCAGAACTAGCCCCTACAATGAGCAGTTCTTC
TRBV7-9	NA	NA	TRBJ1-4	CASSLAGENKLFF	TGTGCCAGCAGCTTAGCCGGGGAGAACAAACTGTTTTTT
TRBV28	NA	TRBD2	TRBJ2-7	CASSPRGGPSPYEQYF	TGTGCCAGCAGCCCGCGGGGGGGACCGTCCCCCTACGAGCAGTACTTC
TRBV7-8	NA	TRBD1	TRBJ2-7	CASSLGGYRGPLSSYEQYF	TGTGCCAGCAGCTTAGGGGGTTACAGGGGGCCCCTAAGCTCCTACGAGCAGTACTTC